The 23 T cell receptor beta chains below come from one sample, sequenced in a study of human T cells and chemical hapten exposure. Indicated treatment: therapeutic diphenylcyclopropenone sensitization with weekly scalp DPC. In the library, unique molecular identifiers were attached to individual cDNA molecules. TCRdb passed the reads through MiXCR, listing each CDR3 protein once. The sample includes about 480 distinct CDR3 sequences, around 52% of them seen just once. The sample consisted of whole blood, taken before DPC sensitization or 2, 6, or about 24 weeks after (not recorded which). Receptors were obtained from an adult with alopecia areata. Some clones in this sample may be carry-over from other donors' samples. This table probably holds off-target reads from a library built for another chain.

J is TRBJ1-2 and V is TRBV9, with unresolved D. The CDR3 runs to 14 residues. Trimming took 2 bases from V and 2 from J, leaving 10 bases between them. Germline CDR1 is SGDLS and CDR2 is YYNGEE. The CDR3 loop reads CASSVGRANYGYTF. CDR3 sequence (DNA): TGTGCCAGCAGCGTGGGTAGGGCAAACTATGGCTACACCTTC. The variable domain in full, completed from reference TRBV9 and TRBJ1-2, reads DSGVTQTPKHLITATGQRVTLRCSPRSGDLSVYWYQQSLDQGLQFLIQYYNGEERAKGNILERFSAQQFPDLHSELNLSSLELGDSALYFCASSVGRANYGYTFGSGTRLTVV.

The chain combines TRBV7-6 with TRBJ2-7, with D possibly TRBD2 on 5 matching bases. The ends were cut back, 6 bases at V and 7 bases at J, with 16 bases in the middle. Germline V CDR1 and CDR2: SGHVS, FNYEAQ. This CDR3 is 13 amino acids long. CDR3 sequence reads: CASSFSEEGEQYF. As DNA, the CDR3 is TGTGCCAGCAGTTTTAGCGAAGAAGGGGAGCAGTACTTC.

The count of this clonotype is one. The J gene is TRBJ1-5, the V gene TRBV5-6, with no clear D. Germline V gene lookup returns CDR1 SGHDT and CDR2 YYEEEE. The CDR3 spans 14 residues. V lost 2 bases and J 7 bases, leaving 13 bases between the germline ends. The CDR3 region is CASSFWEIRQPQHF. CDR3 nucleotide sequence: TGTGCCAGCAGCTTTTGGGAAATTCGCCAGCCCCAGCATTTT.

The chain couples TRBV20-1 to TRBJ2-7; possible D gene TRBD1, 6 bases. Germline V gene lookup returns CDR1 DFQATT and CDR2 SNEGSKA (reference sequence). The V end lost 6 bases, the J end lost 3 bases, and 15 bases lay between the germline ends. The CDR3 has 13 amino acids. The CDR3 region has the DNA TGCAGTGCCTACGCGGACAGAGACTACGAGCAGTACTTC. Translation gives CSAYADRDYEQYF.

V is TRBV12-3 or TRBV12-4 and J is TRBJ2-7, with 14 bases aligning to TRBD2. The CDR3 consists of 18 residues. The ends lost 5 bases at V and 2 bases at J; junction bases unmatched: 11. CDR3 sequence reads: CASSPRLAGGLGAYEQYF. DNA for the CDR3: TGTGCCAGCAGTCCGCGACTAGCGGGGGGGCTGGGGGCCTACGAGCAGTACTTC.

This clonotype turned up a few times. This chain links TRBV28 with TRBJ2-7; perhaps TRBD2 as D (6 bases). The CDR3 runs to 13 residues. CDR1 is MDHEN and CDR2 is SYDVKM in the germline V gene. Trimming took off 4 bases at V and 3 bases at J, with 10 bases between the two ends. DNA for the CDR3: TGTGCCAGCAGTTCGTGGGACTTCTACGAGCAGTACTTC. Translating it yields CASSSWDFYEQYF.

This clonotype was seen a few times. This chain connects TRBV12-3 or TRBV12-4 to TRBJ1-5; D remains unclear. The CDR3 is 14 residues long. The germline V and J ends were trimmed by 2 bases and 7 bases, with 12 bases remaining between them. The CDR3 DNA follows: TGTGCCAGCAGTTTATATAGCAGCGAGCAGCCCCAGCATTTT. It encodes CASSLYSSEQPQHF.

V is TRBV20-1 and J is TRBJ2-3; 8 bases agree with TRBD2. CDR1 DFQATT and CDR2 SNEGSKA come from the germline V gene (reference sequence). CDR3 length equals 16 residues. Germline trimming cut 2 bases from V and 4 bases from J; bases unmatched to any gene: 11. CDR3 protein: CSARPTSGGRSDTQYF. The DNA for the CDR3 is TGCAGTGCTAGACCAACTAGCGGCGGGAGATCAGATACGCAGTATTTT.

The chain couples TRBV7-3 to TRBJ2-3; the D gene is possibly TRBD2 (6 bases). Germline assignment: CDR1 SGHTA and CDR2 FQGTGA. V dropped 4 bases and J dropped 0 bases, with 14 bases sitting between them. The CDR3 contains 16 residues. CDR3 amino acids: CASSSETSSSTDTQYF. In DNA, the CDR3 is TGTGCCAGCAGCTCCGAGACTAGTTCTAGCACAGATACGCAGTATTTT.

This clonotype was counted between two and nine times. The chain links TRBV9 to TRBJ2-7; TRBD1 or TRBD2 may be the D gene (5 bases each). This CDR3 is built from 15 residues. The germline V gene encodes CDR1 SGDLS and CDR2 YYNGEE. Deletions cut 3 bases from V and 0 bases from J, with 13 bases between. The CDR3: CASSEGWGTSYEQYF. CDR3 in DNA: TGTGCCAGCAGCGAGGGATGGGGGACCTCCTACGAGCAGTACTTC.

The chain links TRBV18 to TRBJ1-5; D possibly corresponds to TRBD1 (6 bases). CDR1 and CDR2 (germline): KGHSH, LQKENI. Trimming removed 3 bases at V and 5 bases at J, with 11 bases between. CDR3 size: 14 residues. CDR3 loop: CASSPQGYYQPQHF. CDR3 in DNA: TGTGCCAGCTCACCCCAGGGGTATTATCAGCCCCAGCATTTT.

This chain uses TRBV29-1 with TRBJ1-2; the D is unclear. The CDR3 has 15 residues. Germline V gene lookup returns CDR1 SQVTM and CDR2 ANQGSEA. Deletions cut 6 bases from V and 3 bases from J, with 20 bases between. The CDR3, as DNA: TGCAGCGTCAAGATTGGAGGGAATCCCTACTATGGCTACACCTTC. Protein product: CSVKIGGNPYYGYTF.

This clonotype is a singleton in its sample. The V and J genes are TRBV7-9 and TRBJ2-3; D gene unclear. V lost 3 bases and J lost 1, with 5 bases in between. The CDR3 loop spans 13 amino acids. Germline V lookup: CDR1 SEHNR, CDR2 FQNEAQ (reference sequence). CDR3 bases: TGTGCCAGCAGCTTTATACGCACAGATACGCAGTATTTT. This gives the protein CASSFIRTDTQYF. Supplemented by reference TRBV7-9 and TRBJ2-3, the full variable domain reads DTGVSQNPRHKITKRGQNVTFRCDPISEHNRLYWYRQTLGQGPEFLTYFQNEAQLEKSRLLSDRFSAERPKGSFSTLEIQRTEQGDSAMYLCASSFIRTDTQYFGPGTRLTVL.

CDR3 region: CASSSTSTGELFF. For the CDR3, the DNA is TGTGCCAGCAGCTCGACTAGCACCGGGGAGCTGTTTTTT. The chain uses TRBV7-2 and TRBJ2-2, with D perhaps matching TRBD2 (6 bases). Germline CDR1 is SGHTA and CDR2 is FQGNSA. This CDR3 spans 13 amino acids. V lost 4 bases, J lost 4 bases, and 7 bases lay in between.

This chain links TRBV6-5 with TRBJ2-6; 8 bases map to TRBD1. CDR1 and CDR2 (germline): MNHEY, SVGAGI. The V and J ends lost 0 bases and 0 bases, in that order; junction bases with no gene match: 1. This CDR3 comprises 17 residues. The CDR3 loop is CASSYSGQGSGANVLTF. CDR3 in DNA: TGTGCCAGCAGTTACTCAGGACAGGGCTCTGGGGCCAACGTCCTGACTTTC.

This chain links TRBV30 with TRBJ2-7; no clear D. The V end was cut by 2 bases, the J end by 2 bases, with 4 bases between. The CDR3 spans 11 residues. Germline V gene lookup returns CDR1 GTSNPN and CDR2 SVGIG (reference sequence). As DNA, the CDR3 is TGTGCCTGGAGTCAGGCCTACGAGCAGTACTTC. This codes for CAWSQAYEQYF.

The chain joins TRBV7-3 to TRBJ2-1; TRBD2 aligns across 11 bases. Looked up from germline, CDR1 is SGHTA and CDR2 is FQGTGA. This CDR3 is built from 16 residues. The ends lost 5 bases at V and 7 bases at J; junction bases unmatched: 10. The chain's CDR3 is CASSPISGGAKNEQFF. The CDR3, as DNA: TGTGCCAGCAGCCCCATTAGCGGGGGGGCCAAAAATGAGCAGTTCTTC.

The rearrangement uses TRBV18 and TRBJ1-4; TRBD1 is a possible D gene (5 bases). The CDR3 has 15 amino acids. Germline CDR1 reads KGHSH; CDR2 reads LQKENI. The V and J ends lost 4 bases and 0 bases respectively, with 9 bases between them. The CDR3 protein is CASSRQTATNEKLFF. Here the CDR3 DNA reads TGTGCCAGCTCACGACAGACTGCAACTAATGAAAAACTGTTTTTT.

The rearrangement links TRBV2 to TRBJ2-2; D ambiguous. The V and J ends lost 7 bases and 4 bases respectively, with 13 bases between them. Germline lookup yields CDR1 SNHLY and CDR2 FYNNEI. The CDR3 extends over 14 amino acids. This CDR3 is CASTQKESTGELFF. CDR3 in DNA: TGTGCCAGCACCCAAAAGGAGAGCACCGGGGAGCTGTTTTTT.

The chain is built from TRBV11-2 and TRBJ2-1, with 11 bases fitting TRBD2. Looked up from germline, CDR1 is SGHAT and CDR2 is FQNNGV. The CDR3 has 14 residues. V gave up 5 bases and J gave up 11 bases; unmatched junction bases: 8. The CDR3 protein is CASSKGLAEIKQFF. The CDR3 DNA is TGTGCCAGCAGCAAGGGACTAGCGGAAATAAAGCAGTTCTTC.

The chain uses TRBV23-1 and TRBJ2-1, with 9 bases fitting TRBD2. TRBV23-1 is sorted into the ORF group, with uncertain function. With 4 bases clipped from V and 0 bases from J, the junction kept 4 bases outside the gene matches. The length of the CDR3 is 16 residues. DNA of the CDR3: TGCGCCAGCAGTCCCAGCGGGGGGCACTCCTACAATGAGCAGTTCTTC. It translates to CASSPSGGHSYNEQFF.

The chain couples TRBV7-9 to TRBJ1-4; TRBD1 agrees at 7 bases. There are 13 residues in the CDR3. V gave up 8 bases and J gave up 5 bases; unmatched junction bases: 5. Germline CDR1 and CDR2: SEHNR and FQNEAQ (reference sequence). The CDR3 loop reads CASRLTGNEKLFF. As DNA, the CDR3 is TGTGCCAGCCGGCTGACAGGGAATGAAAAACTGTTTTTT. Combining the CDR3 with reference TRBV7-9 and TRBJ1-4 gives the whole variable domain DTGVSQNPRHKITKRGQNVTFRCDPISEHNRLYWYRQTLGQGPEFLTYFQNEAQLEKSRLLSDRFSAERPKGSFSTLEIQRTEQGDSAMYLCASRLTGNEKLFFGSGTQLSVL.

J is TRBJ1-1 and V is TRBV7-9; weak D call: TRBD1 (6 bases). This CDR3 has 15 amino acids. V lost 5 bases to trimming and J lost 4 bases, with 17 bases between them. Germline assignment: CDR1 SEHNR and CDR2 FQNEAQ (reference sequence). The CDR3 nucleotides read TGTGCCAGCAGCCCGTCCGGGGGAGGGGGCACTGAAGCTTTCTTT. This sequence encodes CASSPSGGGGTEAFF.